This T cell receptor (beta chain) was documented in a study of T cell responses to AZD1222 COVID-19 vaccine. Study as a whole: The study pooled second doses at about 4 or about 12 weeks. Study results and caveats: Vaccination with two AZD1222 doses was followed by a rise in Spike-specific TCR breadth and depth.

This table comes from immunoSEQ multiplex PCR, and its TCRdb copy is limited to in-frame clones, with some not included. The top ten hold 7.5% to 9.5% of the sample, which has 90,000 to 150,000 clones, 70% to 90% seen once. Notes on this clone: Its antigen is undetermined.

The germline gives CDR1 LNHDA, CDR2 SQIVND (reference sequence). The length of the CDR3 is 14 residues. Losses at the gene ends were 2 bases for V and 7 bases for J; bases not matched to a gene: 2. The clonotype originates from an adult in good health. This material consisted of peripheral blood, taken on day 0 of AZD1222 vaccination. V and J are TRBV19 and TRBJ1-5, with 10 bases fitting TRBD1. CDR3 nucleotide sequence: TGTGCCAGTAGTATACGGGACAGGGGCCAGCCCCAGCATTTT. Translation: CASSIRDRGQPQHF.